Presented here are 9 T cell receptor beta chains from one specimen sequenced in a study of blood T cell repertoires in COVID-19. Here immunoSEQ multiplex PCR was the method, and the copy in TCRdb shows in-frame clones only, minus some. The profile shows fewer than 150,000 clones, approximately 80% of them singletons. The sequencing sample was made of peripheral blood. These TCRs come from a human donor in a cohort sampled during active COVID-19.

This chain uses TRBV3-1 (or the pseudogene TRBV3-2) with TRBJ2-5, with 8 bases matching TRBD2. The CDR3 length is 15 residues. Germline V lookup: CDR1 LGHDT, CDR2 YNNKEL (reference sequence). Losses at the gene ends were 6 bases for V and 5 bases for J; bases not matched to a gene: 11. CDR3 residues: CASSPDGGAGETQYF. The DNA for the CDR3 is TGTGCCAGCAGTCCAGACGGGGGGGCCGGTGAGACCCAGTACTTC.

Only a few counts were recorded for this clone. The chain has TRBV5-1 and TRBJ2-1; 10 bases align to TRBD2. CDR1 and CDR2 (germline): SGHRS, YFSETQ. V was clipped by 6 bases and J by 5 bases; unmatched bases: 5. The CDR3 consists of 14 residues. The CDR3, as DNA: TGCGCCAGCACCGAGGGACTAGCGAACAATGAGCAGTTCTTC. Translating gives CASTEGLANNEQFF.

This clone was recorded a few times. The V and J genes are TRBV19 and TRBJ2-3, with D hard to call. CDR3 size: 13 residues. V was cut by 2 bases and J by 1 base, with 4 bases left in between. Looked up from germline, CDR1 is LNHDA and CDR2 is SQIVND (reference sequence). The CDR3 sequence: CASSIPGTDTQYF. CDR3 nucleotides: TGTGCCAGTAGTATACCGGGCACAGATACGCAGTATTTT.

The V call is TRBV28, the J call TRBJ1-6; 9 positions match TRBD1. CDR1 is MDHEN and CDR2 is SYDVKM in the germline V gene. Trimming at V came to 6 bases and at J to 7 bases, leaving 4 bases not matched to a gene. The CDR3 runs 14 residues. The CDR3 nucleotides read TGTGCCAGCAGCTCCGGGACAGGGAATTCACCCCTCCACTTT. It codes for CASSSGTGNSPLHF.

This chain joins TRBV25-1 and TRBJ1-4; TRBD1 aligns across 9 bases. Germline CDR1 and CDR2: MGHDK and SYGVNS. V shed 4 bases and J 7 bases; nucleotides not matched to a gene: 7. The CDR3 consists of 15 residues. The CDR3 DNA reads TGTGCCAGCAGTGCCCCGACAGGGGGTGGTGAAAAACTGTTTTTT. Translation: CASSAPTGGGEKLFF.

The chain carries TRBV6-5 and TRBJ2-7; possible D gene TRBD1, 6 bases. Germline CDR1 MNHEY, CDR2 SVGAGI. V was pared by 6 bases and J by 2 bases, with 17 bases between. The CDR3 has 15 amino acids. CDR3 amino acids: CASRAGVTRTYEQYF. The CDR3 bases are TGTGCCAGCAGAGCAGGGGTAACGAGGACCTACGAGCAGTACTTC.

V usage is TRBV24-1 and J usage is TRBJ2-5; the D gene is possibly TRBD1 (8 bases). The CDR3 covers 18 residues. V lost 3 bases and J lost 2, with 21 bases in between. From germline, CDR1 is KGHDR and CDR2 SFDVKD. The CDR3 reads CATSDRRAGQVPQETQYF. In DNA form, the CDR3 reads TGTGCCACCAGTGATCGGCGAGCGGGACAGGTCCCTCAAGAGACCCAGTACTTC.

This clone appeared once. The rearrangement joins TRBV19 to TRBJ1-5, with no clear D. The CDR3 spans 14 residues. The germline V and J ends were trimmed by 6 bases and 2 bases, with 11 bases remaining between them. Germline CDR1 reads LNHDA; CDR2 reads SQIVND (reference sequence). The chain's CDR3 is CASSQTRGNQPQHF. The CDR3 DNA reads as TGTGCCAGTAGCCAAACGAGGGGCAATCAGCCCCAGCATTTT. The complete variable domain, with remaining parts taken from reference TRBV19 and TRBJ1-5, reads DGGITQSPKYLFRKEGQNVTLSCEQNLNHDAMYWYRQDPGQGLRLIYYSQIVNDFQKGDIAEGYSVSREKKESFPLTVTSAQKNPTAFYLCASSQTRGNQPQHFGDGTRLSIL.

The chain combines TRBV6-5 with TRBJ2-4; D is uncertain. This CDR3 region has 13 residues. V lost 0 bases, J lost 6 bases, and 6 bases lay in between. In germline, CDR1 is MNHEY, CDR2 SVGAGI. The CDR3 bases are TGTGCCAGCAGTTACTCTATTTCAAACATTCAGTACTTC. Translated: CASSYSISNIQYF.